This TCR beta chain was documented in a study of cytomegalovirus exposure and HLA in healthy donors. V shed 4 bases and J shed 2 bases, with 9 bases lying between them. The CDR3 is 14 residues long. The germline V gene encodes CDR1 SGHRS and CDR2 YFSETQ. PCR used 60 Vbeta primers and 13 Jbeta primers. Produced via immunoSEQ multiplex PCR; TCRdb's table is partial and in-frame only. The sample records around 60,000 clones, about 75% being singletons. The sample comprised PBMCs. The chain couples TRBV5-1 to TRBJ1-4; D gene uncertain. This sequence was found in a woman aged 40-49 years in good health and CMV-seropositive. CDR3 sequence: CASSPGRTNEKLFF. CDR3 in DNA: TGCGCCAGCAGCCCGGGGAGGACTAATGAAAAACTGTTTTTT.